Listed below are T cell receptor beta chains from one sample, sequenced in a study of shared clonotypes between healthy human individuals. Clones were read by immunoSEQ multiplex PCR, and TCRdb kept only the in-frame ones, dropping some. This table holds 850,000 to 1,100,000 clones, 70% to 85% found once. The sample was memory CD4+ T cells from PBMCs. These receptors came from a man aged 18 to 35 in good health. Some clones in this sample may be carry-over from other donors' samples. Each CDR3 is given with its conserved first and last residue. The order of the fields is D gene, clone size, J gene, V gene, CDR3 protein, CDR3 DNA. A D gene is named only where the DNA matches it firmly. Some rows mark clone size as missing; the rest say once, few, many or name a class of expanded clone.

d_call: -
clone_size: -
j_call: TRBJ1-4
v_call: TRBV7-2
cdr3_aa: CASSFYPATNEKLFF
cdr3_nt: TGTGCCAGCAGCTTCTACCCTGCAACTAATGAAAAACTGTTTTTT

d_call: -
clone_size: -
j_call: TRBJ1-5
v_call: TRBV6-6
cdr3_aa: CASSYQRLDQPQHF
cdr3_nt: TGTGCCAGCAGTTATCAGCGTCTTGATCAGCCCCAGCATTTT

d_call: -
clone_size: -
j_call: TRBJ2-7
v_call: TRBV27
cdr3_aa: CARWEDEQYF
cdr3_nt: TGTGCCAGGTGGGAGGACGAGCAGTACTTC

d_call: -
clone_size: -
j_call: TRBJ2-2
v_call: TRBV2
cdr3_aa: CASSQGPNTGELFF
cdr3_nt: TGTGCCAGCAGTCAGGGCCCGAACACCGGGGAGCTGTTTTTT

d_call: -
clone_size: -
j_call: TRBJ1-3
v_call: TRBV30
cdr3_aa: CAWSAWANSGNTIYF
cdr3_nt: TGTGCCTGGAGTGCGTGGGCAAACTCTGGAAACACCATATATTTT

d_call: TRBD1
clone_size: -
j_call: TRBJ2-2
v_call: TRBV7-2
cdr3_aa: CASRRQGSLGELFF
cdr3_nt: TGTGCCAGCAGAAGACAGGGGAGTCTCGGGGAGCTGTTTTTT

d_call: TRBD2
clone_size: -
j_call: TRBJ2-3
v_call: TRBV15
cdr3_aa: CATSRSGRSTDTQYF
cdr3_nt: TGTGCCACCAGCAGGAGCGGGAGGAGCACAGATACGCAGTATTTT

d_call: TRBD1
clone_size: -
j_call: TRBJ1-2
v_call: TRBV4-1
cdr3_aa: CASSQETGAGYTF
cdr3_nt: TGCGCCAGCAGCCAGGAGACAGGGGCGGGCTACACCTTC

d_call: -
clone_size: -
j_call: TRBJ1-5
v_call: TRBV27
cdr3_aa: CASSLQVSNQPQHF
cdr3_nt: TGTGCCAGCAGTTTACAAGTTAGCAATCAGCCCCAGCATTTT

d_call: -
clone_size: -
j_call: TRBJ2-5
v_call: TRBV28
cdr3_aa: CASTGAGRETQYF
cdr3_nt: TGTGCCAGCACAGGGGCAGGGAGGGAGACCCAGTACTTC

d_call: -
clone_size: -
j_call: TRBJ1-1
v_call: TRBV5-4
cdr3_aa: CASSWGRGSGSGGTEAFF
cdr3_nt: TGTGCCAGCAGCTGGGGTAGGGGGTCGGGGAGTGGAGGCACTGAAGCTTTCTTT

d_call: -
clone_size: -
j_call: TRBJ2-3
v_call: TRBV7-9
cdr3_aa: CASSRGTGHRVF
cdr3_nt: TGTGCCAGCAGCCGCGGCACAGGCCACCGGGTTTTT

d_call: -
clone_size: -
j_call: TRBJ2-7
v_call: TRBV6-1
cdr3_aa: CASNPPGSYEQYF
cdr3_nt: TGTGCCAGCAACCCTCCGGGTTCCTACGAGCAGTACTTC

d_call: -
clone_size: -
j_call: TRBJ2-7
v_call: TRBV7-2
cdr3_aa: CASSLLANSYEQYF
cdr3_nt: TGTGCCAGCAGCTTACTAGCGAACTCCTACGAGCAGTACTTC

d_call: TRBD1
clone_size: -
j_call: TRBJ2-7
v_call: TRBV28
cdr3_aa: CASSSLVRTGGGEQYF
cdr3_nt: TGTGCCAGCAGTTCATTGGTTAGGACAGGGGGCGGCGAGCAGTACTTC

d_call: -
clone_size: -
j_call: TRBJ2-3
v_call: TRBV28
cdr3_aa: CASSSPLGSAMHTDTQYF
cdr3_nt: TGTGCCAGCAGTTCCCCCCTCGGGTCCGCGATGCACACAGATACGCAGTATTTT

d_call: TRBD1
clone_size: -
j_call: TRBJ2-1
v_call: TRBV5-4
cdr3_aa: CASSLGGPGQHYNEQFF
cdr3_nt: TGTGCCAGCAGCTTGGGGGGCCCGGGACAGCATTACAATGAGCAGTTCTTC

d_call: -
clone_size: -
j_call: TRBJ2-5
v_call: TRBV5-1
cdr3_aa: CASSLSGQGETQYF
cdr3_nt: TGCGCCAGCAGCTTGAGTGGACAAGGAGAGACCCAGTACTTC

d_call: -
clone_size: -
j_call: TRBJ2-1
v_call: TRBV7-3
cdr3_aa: CASSASGTPPGDEQFF
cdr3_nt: TGTGCCAGCAGCGCTTCCGGGACTCCCCCCGGTGATGAGCAGTTCTTC

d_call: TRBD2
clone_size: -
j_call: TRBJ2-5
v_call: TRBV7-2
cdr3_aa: CASSPGTSGGGGETQYF
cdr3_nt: TGTGCCAGCAGCCCTGGGACTAGCGGGGGGGGAGGAGAGACCCAGTACTTC

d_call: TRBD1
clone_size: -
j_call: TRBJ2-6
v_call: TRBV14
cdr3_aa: CASSPMTGQGMSGANVLTF
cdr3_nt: TGTGCCAGCAGCCCAATGACCGGACAGGGAATGTCTGGGGCCAACGTCCTGACTTTC

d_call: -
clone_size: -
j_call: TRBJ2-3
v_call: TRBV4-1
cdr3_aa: CASSQVRAGITDTQYF
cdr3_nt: TGCGCCAGCAGCCAAGTCCGGGCGGGAATCACAGATACGCAGTATTTT

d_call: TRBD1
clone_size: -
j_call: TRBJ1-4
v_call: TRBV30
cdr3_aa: CAYIPRDRLEELFF
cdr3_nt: TGTGCCTATATCCCCCGGGACAGGCTTGAAGAACTGTTTTTT

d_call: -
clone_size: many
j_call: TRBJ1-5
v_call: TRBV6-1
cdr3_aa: CASSGPLGGANQPQHF
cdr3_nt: TGTGCCAGCAGTGGGCCCCTCGGGGGAGCCAATCAGCCCCAGCATTTT

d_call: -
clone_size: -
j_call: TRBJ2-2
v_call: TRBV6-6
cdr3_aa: CASNWGTEGGELFF
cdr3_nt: TGTGCCAGCAACTGGGGGACGGAGGGTGGAGAGCTGTTTTTT

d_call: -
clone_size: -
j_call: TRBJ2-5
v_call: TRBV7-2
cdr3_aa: CASSLRGQETQYF
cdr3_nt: TGTGCCAGCAGCTTACGGGGTCAAGAGACCCAGTACTTC

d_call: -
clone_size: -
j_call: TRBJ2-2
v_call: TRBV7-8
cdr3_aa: CASSPRPPQTGELFF
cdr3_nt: TGTGCCAGCAGCCCGAGGCCGCCGCAGACCGGGGAGCTGTTTTTT

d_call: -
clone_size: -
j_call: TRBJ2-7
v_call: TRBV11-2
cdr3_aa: CASSLEGWAAPLEQYF
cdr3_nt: TGTGCCAGCAGCTTAGAAGGATGGGCCGCGCCCCTTGAGCAGTACTTC

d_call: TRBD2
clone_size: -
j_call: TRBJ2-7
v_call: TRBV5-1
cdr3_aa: CASSFLAGGPDEQYF
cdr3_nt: TGCGCCAGCAGCTTTCTAGCGGGAGGGCCTGACGAGCAGTACTTC

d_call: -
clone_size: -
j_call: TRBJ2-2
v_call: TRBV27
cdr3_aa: CASSSVGGATGELFF
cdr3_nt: TGTGCCAGCAGTTCTGTCGGGGGTGCCACCGGGGAGCTGTTTTTT

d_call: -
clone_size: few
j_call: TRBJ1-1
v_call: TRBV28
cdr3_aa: CASMAGRHTEAFF
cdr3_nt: TGTGCCAGCATGGCAGGGCGGCACACTGAAGCTTTCTTT

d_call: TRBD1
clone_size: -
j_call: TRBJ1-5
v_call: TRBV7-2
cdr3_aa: CASSSQTGTDQPQHF
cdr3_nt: TGTGCCAGCAGCTCCCAGACAGGGACCGATCAGCCCCAGCATTTT

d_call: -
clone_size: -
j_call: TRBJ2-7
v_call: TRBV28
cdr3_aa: CATVGAGPTYEQYF
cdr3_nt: TGTGCCACGGTGGGCGCGGGACCGACCTACGAGCAGTACTTC

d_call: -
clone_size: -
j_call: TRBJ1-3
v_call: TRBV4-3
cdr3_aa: CASSQGAGATGNTIYF
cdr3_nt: TGCGCCAGCAGCCAAGGAGCAGGGGCGACTGGAAACACCATATATTTT

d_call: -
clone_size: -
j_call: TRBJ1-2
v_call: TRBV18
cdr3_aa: CASSPPGTREGYTF
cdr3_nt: TGTGCCAGCTCACCACCGGGGACCCGCGAGGGCTACACCTTC

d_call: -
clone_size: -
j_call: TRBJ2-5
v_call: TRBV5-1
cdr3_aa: CASSPTTGEETQYF
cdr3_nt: TGCGCCAGCAGCCCAACCACGGGTGAAGAGACCCAGTACTTC

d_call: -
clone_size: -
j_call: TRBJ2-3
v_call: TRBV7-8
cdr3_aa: CASSLERARTDTQYF
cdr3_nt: TGTGCCAGCAGCTTAGAAAGGGCGCGCACAGATACGCAGTATTTT

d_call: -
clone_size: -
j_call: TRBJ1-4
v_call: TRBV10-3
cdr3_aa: CAISPGTGLNEKLFF
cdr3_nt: TGTGCCATCAGTCCCGGGACTGGACTTAATGAAAAACTGTTTTTT

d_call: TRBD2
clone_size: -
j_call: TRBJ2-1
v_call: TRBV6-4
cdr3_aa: CASSDGLAGHNEQFF
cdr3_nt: TGTGCCAGCAGTGACGGACTAGCGGGACACAATGAGCAGTTCTTC

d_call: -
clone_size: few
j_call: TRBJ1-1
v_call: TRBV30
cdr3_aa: CAWSVLYRTDTEAFF
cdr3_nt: TGTGCCTGGAGTGTACTTTATAGGACGGACACTGAAGCTTTCTTT

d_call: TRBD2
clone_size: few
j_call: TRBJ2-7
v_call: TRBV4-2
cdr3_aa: CASSPGRTSGTYEQYF
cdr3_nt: TGTGCCAGCAGCCCCGGCCGGACTAGCGGCACCTACGAGCAGTACTTC

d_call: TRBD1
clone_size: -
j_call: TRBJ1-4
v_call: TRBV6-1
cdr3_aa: CASSVRDRGEKLFF
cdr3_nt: TGTGCCAGCAGTGTCCGGGACAGGGGCGAAAAACTGTTTTTT

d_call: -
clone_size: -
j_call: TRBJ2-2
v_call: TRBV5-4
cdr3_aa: CASSFSRNTGELFF
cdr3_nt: TGTGCCAGCAGCTTTAGTAGGAACACCGGGGAGCTGTTTTTT

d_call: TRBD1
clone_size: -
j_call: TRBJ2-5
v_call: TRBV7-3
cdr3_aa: CASSRDRASETQYF
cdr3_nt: TGTGCCAGCAGCCGGGACAGGGCTTCGGAGACCCAGTACTTC

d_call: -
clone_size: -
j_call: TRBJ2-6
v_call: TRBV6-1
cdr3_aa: CASSERAGANVLTF
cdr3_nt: TGTGCCAGCAGTGAAAGAGCTGGGGCCAACGTCCTGACTTTC

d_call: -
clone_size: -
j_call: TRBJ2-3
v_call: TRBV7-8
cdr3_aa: CASSLESQDTQYF
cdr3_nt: TGTGCCAGCAGCTTAGAGTCTCAAGATACGCAGTATTTT

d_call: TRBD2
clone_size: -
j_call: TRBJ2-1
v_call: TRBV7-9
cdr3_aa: CASSPSGRAYNEQFF
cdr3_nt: TGTGCCAGCAGCCCCAGCGGGAGGGCATACAATGAGCAGTTCTTC

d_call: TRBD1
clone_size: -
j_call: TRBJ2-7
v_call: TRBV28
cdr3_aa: CASSLHPPGQGVGEQYF
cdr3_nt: TGTGCCAGCAGTTTACACCCTCCGGGACAGGGCGTCGGCGAGCAGTACTTC

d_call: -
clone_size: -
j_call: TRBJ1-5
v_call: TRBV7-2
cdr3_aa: CASSLQMNQPQHF
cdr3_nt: TGTGCCAGCAGCTTACAGATGAATCAGCCCCAGCATTTT

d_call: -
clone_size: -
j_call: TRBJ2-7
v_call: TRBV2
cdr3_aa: CASSEYIGEQYF
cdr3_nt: TGTGCCAGCAGTGAATATATAGGCGAGCAGTACTTC

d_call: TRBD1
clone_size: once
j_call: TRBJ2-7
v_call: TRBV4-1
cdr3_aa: CASSLNRGPYEQYF
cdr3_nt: TGCGCCAGCAGCCTCAACAGGGGGCCCTACGAGCAGTACTTC

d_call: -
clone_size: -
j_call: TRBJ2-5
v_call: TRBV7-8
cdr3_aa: CASSQRGFQETQYF
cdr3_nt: TGTGCCAGCAGCCAACGAGGTTTTCAAGAGACCCAGTACTTC